Each of the 3 T cell receptor beta chains below was sequenced from the same sample in a study of blood T cell repertoires in COVID-19. The repertoire was sequenced with immunoSEQ multiplex PCR; TCRdb's copy has only in-frame clones and lacks some. The sample records some 120,000 clones, approximately 84% being singletons. Specimen: peripheral blood. These receptor sequences come from a man between 70 and 80 years old with acute or convalescent COVID-19.

This CDR3 reads CASSQHDRSAYEQYF. The DNA for the CDR3 is TGTGCCAGCAGCCAACACGACCGGAGTGCCTACGAGCAGTACTTC. The chain links TRBV3-1 (or the pseudogene TRBV3-2) to TRBJ2-7; D is uncertain. The germline CDR1 and CDR2 sequences are LGHDT and YNNKEL (reference sequence). V dropped 2 bases and J dropped 2 bases, with 13 bases sitting between them. The CDR3 is 15 amino acids.

With respect to this clone: The sample has other DNA sequences that encode this CDR3 too. The chain combines TRBV29-1 with TRBJ2-3; weak D call: TRBD1 (6 bases). Germline CDR1 reads SQVTM; CDR2 reads ANQGSEA. The CDR3 has 13 residues. The V and J ends lost 6 bases and 0 bases respectively, with 10 bases between them. The CDR3 sequence: CSVSTGSTDTQYF. CDR3 coding DNA: TGCAGCGTGTCGACAGGCAGCACAGATACGCAGTATTTT.

In regard to this clone: Distinct nucleotide sequences in the sample also encode this CDR3. The chain combines TRBV2 with TRBJ1-3; TRBD1 matches at 8 bases. Losses at the gene ends were 6 bases for V and 4 bases for J; bases not matched to a gene: 11. Germline V CDR1 and CDR2: SNHLY, FYNNEI. The CDR3 totals 16 residues. This CDR3 reads CASSLTTGVSGNTIYF. The CDR3 nucleotides are TGTGCCAGCAGCCTCACGACAGGGGTCTCAGGAAACACCATATATTTT.